A selection of T cell receptor beta chains follows, all from one sample in a study of blood T cell repertoires in COVID-19. Sequenced by immunoSEQ multiplex PCR; TCRdb stores in-frame clones only, minus some. The table lists 270,000 or so clones, around nine tenths of them singletons. Input material: peripheral blood. These receptors all stem from a woman in her thirties with COVID-19, enrolled during active disease. Each CDR3 is given with its conserved first and last residue. The D gene is left open where the match is weak. A row's size may be missing; if present it is once, few, many or a size class.

d_gene: NA; abundance: NA; j_gene: TRBJ1-1; v_gene: TRBV7-2; CDR3nt: TGTGCCAGCAGCTCCCCGGGGGGGCAGCCGAACACTGAAGCTTTCTTT; CDR3aa: CASSSPGGQPNTEAFF
d_gene: NA; abundance: NA; j_gene: TRBJ2-3; v_gene: TRBV7-8; CDR3nt: TGTGCCAGCAGCTTAGAACACGGGGATACGCAGTATTTT; CDR3aa: CASSLEHGDTQYF
d_gene: TRBD1; abundance: NA; j_gene: TRBJ2-7; v_gene: TRBV3-1/TRBV3-2; CDR3nt: TGTGCCAGCAGCCAAGATACGGGACAGGGGAAGTACTTC; CDR3aa: CASSQDTGQGKYF
d_gene: NA; abundance: NA; j_gene: TRBJ1-1; v_gene: TRBV6-4; CDR3nt: TGTGCCAGCAGTGACTCGACCCCAGGGGATCTAGACACTGAAGCTTTCTTT; CDR3aa: CASSDSTPGDLDTEAFF
d_gene: TRBD2; abundance: NA; j_gene: TRBJ2-5; v_gene: TRBV19; CDR3nt: TGTGCCAGTAGTGCCCATGGAGCGGGGGGCAAGTACTTC; CDR3aa: CASSAHGAGGKYF
d_gene: NA; abundance: NA; j_gene: TRBJ1-6; v_gene: TRBV4-1; CDR3nt: TGCGCCAGCAGCCATGGGGGGACGGGGAATTCACCCCTCCACTTT; CDR3aa: CASSHGGTGNSPLHF
d_gene: TRBD1; abundance: once; j_gene: TRBJ1-2; v_gene: TRBV24-1; CDR3nt: TGTGCCACCAGTGAGGGACAGTTCTATGGCTACACCTTC; CDR3aa: CATSEGQFYGYTF
d_gene: NA; abundance: NA; j_gene: TRBJ1-6; v_gene: TRBV19; CDR3nt: TGTGCCAGTAGCCGACAATATAATTCACCCCTCCACTTT; CDR3aa: CASSRQYNSPLHF
d_gene: TRBD1; abundance: NA; j_gene: TRBJ2-7; v_gene: TRBV4-1; CDR3nt: TGCGCCAGCAGCCTCACAGGGGGAATGACCCCACAGGAGCAGTACTTC; CDR3aa: CASSLTGGMTPQEQYF
d_gene: NA; abundance: NA; j_gene: TRBJ1-5; v_gene: TRBV7-6; CDR3nt: TGTGCCAGCAGCTTAACAGCAAATAGCAATCAGCCCCAGCATTTT; CDR3aa: CASSLTANSNQPQHF
d_gene: TRBD2; abundance: NA; j_gene: TRBJ2-3; v_gene: TRBV6-4; CDR3nt: TGTGCCAGCAGTGACACCCCGGCTGGGAGGGGTACGCAGTATTTT; CDR3aa: CASSDTPAGRGTQYF
d_gene: NA; abundance: NA; j_gene: TRBJ2-7; v_gene: TRBV5-5; CDR3nt: TGTGCCAGCAGCTCCGCCGGGACTCCCTACGAGCAGTACTTC; CDR3aa: CASSSAGTPYEQYF
d_gene: NA; abundance: NA; j_gene: TRBJ1-2; v_gene: TRBV6-2/TRBV6-3; CDR3nt: TGTGCCAGCAGTTGGCTGCCAGGCAATGGCTACACCTTC; CDR3aa: CASSWLPGNGYTF
d_gene: TRBD1; abundance: NA; j_gene: TRBJ2-7; v_gene: TRBV7-9; CDR3nt: TGTGCCAGCAGCAACGCACCGGGACAGGGGGTATACGAGCAGTACTTC; CDR3aa: CASSNAPGQGVYEQYF
d_gene: NA; abundance: NA; j_gene: TRBJ2-6; v_gene: TRBV27; CDR3nt: TGTGCCAGCAGTTTAAGGTCCAGGGGCGCGGCTGGGGCCAACGTCCTGACTTTC; CDR3aa: CASSLRSRGAAGANVLTF
d_gene: NA; abundance: NA; j_gene: TRBJ1-5; v_gene: TRBV27; CDR3nt: TGTGCCAGCAGTTTAGCAGGTTATACTCATCAGCCCCAGCATTTT; CDR3aa: CASSLAGYTHQPQHF
d_gene: NA; abundance: NA; j_gene: TRBJ1-3; v_gene: TRBV7-9; CDR3nt: TGTGCCAGCAGCTTAAGGGCAGGGGCTGGAAACACCATATATTTT; CDR3aa: CASSLRAGAGNTIYF
d_gene: NA; abundance: NA; j_gene: TRBJ1-2; v_gene: TRBV3-1/TRBV3-2; CDR3nt: TGTGCCAGCAGCCAAGATTTACAGTTCTATGGCTACACCTTC; CDR3aa: CASSQDLQFYGYTF
d_gene: TRBD1; abundance: NA; j_gene: TRBJ1-2; v_gene: TRBV29-1; CDR3nt: TGCAGCGTGAGGGGACAGGGGTACGATGGCTACACCTTC; CDR3aa: CSVRGQGYDGYTF
d_gene: NA; abundance: once; j_gene: TRBJ1-2; v_gene: TRBV6-6; CDR3nt: TGTGCCAGCAAGACCCCCGCGGGCGGCTACACCTTC; CDR3aa: CASKTPAGGYTF
d_gene: NA; abundance: NA; j_gene: TRBJ1-2; v_gene: TRBV27; CDR3nt: TGTGCCAGCAGTTTTACAGGGAGTCCATTAAGCTACACCTTC; CDR3aa: CASSFTGSPLSYTF
d_gene: TRBD2; abundance: NA; j_gene: TRBJ2-3; v_gene: TRBV28; CDR3nt: TGTGCCAGCAGTTTTAGCGGGGGGGCTTCAGATACGCAGTATTTT; CDR3aa: CASSFSGGASDTQYF
d_gene: NA; abundance: NA; j_gene: TRBJ1-3; v_gene: TRBV28; CDR3nt: TGTGCCAGCAGCCGGGACACGAGCTCTGGAAACACCATATATTTT; CDR3aa: CASSRDTSSGNTIYF
d_gene: NA; abundance: NA; j_gene: TRBJ1-2; v_gene: TRBV12-1; CDR3nt: TGTGCCAGCGTCTCGGATACAGGGGAAGACACCTTC; CDR3aa: CASVSDTGEDTF
d_gene: NA; abundance: NA; j_gene: TRBJ1-4; v_gene: TRBV3-1/TRBV3-2; CDR3nt: TGTGCCAGCAGCCAAAGAGGACAGCTAGTAGAAAAACTGTTTTTT; CDR3aa: CASSQRGQLVEKLFF
d_gene: NA; abundance: few; j_gene: TRBJ1-3; v_gene: TRBV10-3; CDR3nt: TGTGCCATCAGCGGGGACTCTGGAAACACCATATATTTT; CDR3aa: CAISGDSGNTIYF
d_gene: TRBD2; abundance: NA; j_gene: TRBJ2-1; v_gene: TRBV15; CDR3nt: TGTGCCACCAGCAGAGAGCTCGGCGGGGGGATATACAATGAGCAGTTCTTC; CDR3aa: CATSRELGGGIYNEQFF
d_gene: TRBD1; abundance: few; j_gene: TRBJ1-5; v_gene: TRBV19; CDR3nt: TGTGCCAGTAGTGGCCGAACAGGGGGTGTTCAGCCCCAGCATTTT; CDR3aa: CASSGRTGGVQPQHF
d_gene: TRBD1; abundance: once; j_gene: TRBJ2-1; v_gene: TRBV5-1; CDR3nt: TGCGCCAGCAGCTCGACAGGGACCTACAATGAGCAGTTCTTC; CDR3aa: CASSSTGTYNEQFF
d_gene: NA; abundance: NA; j_gene: TRBJ2-1; v_gene: TRBV30; CDR3nt: TGTGCCTGCACCCTGCCAGGGGTGAGAAGCTACAATGAGCAGTTCTTC; CDR3aa: CACTLPGVRSYNEQFF
d_gene: NA; abundance: NA; j_gene: TRBJ1-5; v_gene: TRBV4-1; CDR3nt: TGCGCCAGCAGCCGCCAGGGGAATCAGCCCCAGCATTTT; CDR3aa: CASSRQGNQPQHF
d_gene: TRBD2; abundance: NA; j_gene: TRBJ2-1; v_gene: TRBV4-1; CDR3nt: TGCGCCAGCAGTTTCGGGCGGGGGGGACCCAATGAGCAGTTCTTC; CDR3aa: CASSFGRGGPNEQFF
d_gene: TRBD1; abundance: NA; j_gene: TRBJ1-1; v_gene: TRBV23-1; CDR3nt: TGCGCCAGCAGTCAACGAGGGGGCAGGAACACTGAAGCTTTCTTT; CDR3aa: CASSQRGGRNTEAFF
d_gene: TRBD1; abundance: NA; j_gene: TRBJ1-4; v_gene: TRBV19; CDR3nt: TGTGCCAGTAGTTCAGGGGGCTTTGAAAAACTGTTTTTT; CDR3aa: CASSSGGFEKLFF
d_gene: TRBD1; abundance: NA; j_gene: TRBJ1-5; v_gene: TRBV15; CDR3nt: TGTGCCACCAGCAGAATGACAGGGTCCACCAATCAGCCCCAGCATTTT; CDR3aa: CATSRMTGSTNQPQHF
d_gene: TRBD1; abundance: NA; j_gene: TRBJ1-1; v_gene: TRBV2; CDR3nt: TGTGCCAGCAGTGTCGGACAGGGTGTAGCTTTCTTT; CDR3aa: CASSVGQGVAFF
d_gene: TRBD1; abundance: NA; j_gene: TRBJ1-4; v_gene: TRBV6-5; CDR3nt: TGTGCCAGCAGAGAGACAGGGGGTGGTGAAAAACTGTTTTTT; CDR3aa: CASRETGGGEKLFF
d_gene: NA; abundance: NA; j_gene: TRBJ1-2; v_gene: TRBV9; CDR3nt: TGTGCCAGCAGCGAGTACCGGGAAAACACGATCTATGGCTACACCTTC; CDR3aa: CASSEYRENTIYGYTF
d_gene: NA; abundance: NA; j_gene: TRBJ1-2; v_gene: TRBV5-1; CDR3nt: TGCGCCAGCAGCTTGGAGCAGGGTGACCCTGGCCTGGTCCTAAACTATGGCTACACCTTC; CDR3aa: CASSLEQGDPGLVLNYGYTF
d_gene: TRBD1; abundance: NA; j_gene: TRBJ2-5; v_gene: TRBV9; CDR3nt: TGTGCCAGCAGCGGCGACCGGGACAGAGATCCCCGGGAGACCCAGTACTTC; CDR3aa: CASSGDRDRDPRETQYF
d_gene: NA; abundance: NA; j_gene: TRBJ1-5; v_gene: TRBV3-1/TRBV3-2; CDR3nt: TGTGCCAGCAGCCAACGGGGAAGCAATCAGCCCCAGCATTTT; CDR3aa: CASSQRGSNQPQHF
d_gene: TRBD1; abundance: NA; j_gene: TRBJ2-2; v_gene: TRBV5-4; CDR3nt: TGTGCCAGCAGCTTGGGTGAACTAGACAGGGGAAGAAACACCGGGGAGCTGTTTTTT; CDR3aa: CASSLGELDRGRNTGELFF
d_gene: NA; abundance: NA; j_gene: TRBJ2-7; v_gene: TRBV6-5; CDR3nt: TGTGCCAGCGGACTTGGGGTCGTCTACGAGCAGTACTTC; CDR3aa: CASGLGVVYEQYF
d_gene: NA; abundance: NA; j_gene: TRBJ2-7; v_gene: TRBV7-2; CDR3nt: TGTGCCAGCAGCTTAGGGGGACTTAGGGCTCGGTACGAGCAGTACTTC; CDR3aa: CASSLGGLRARYEQYF
d_gene: NA; abundance: few; j_gene: TRBJ2-2; v_gene: TRBV5-4; CDR3nt: TGTGCCAGCAGCTTGGCTAGCAACCCCGGGGAGCTGTTTTTT; CDR3aa: CASSLASNPGELFF
d_gene: TRBD2; abundance: NA; j_gene: TRBJ2-7; v_gene: TRBV6-5; CDR3nt: TGTGCCAGCCGGGGGGCCTACGAGCAGTACTTC; CDR3aa: CASRGAYEQYF
d_gene: TRBD1; abundance: NA; j_gene: TRBJ1-2; v_gene: TRBV19; CDR3nt: TGTGCCAGTAGACTTGACCCGGGACAGAACTATGGCTACACCTTC; CDR3aa: CASRLDPGQNYGYTF
d_gene: TRBD1; abundance: NA; j_gene: TRBJ2-2; v_gene: TRBV10-3; CDR3nt: TGTGCCATCAGTGAAGGAATGGGGACAGGGAGGACCGGGGAGCTGTTTTTT; CDR3aa: CAISEGMGTGRTGELFF
d_gene: NA; abundance: NA; j_gene: TRBJ2-4; v_gene: TRBV6-1; CDR3nt: TGTGCCAGCAGTGCGAGAGACAATCCGGCCAAAAACATTCAGTACTTC; CDR3aa: CASSARDNPAKNIQYF
d_gene: TRBD2; abundance: once; j_gene: TRBJ2-5; v_gene: TRBV19; CDR3nt: TGTGTCAGTAGTCCTAGCGGGGGGGCCCTCTACCAAGAGACCCAGTACTTC; CDR3aa: CVSSPSGGALYQETQYF
d_gene: TRBD2; abundance: NA; j_gene: TRBJ2-7; v_gene: TRBV10-2; CDR3nt: TGCGCCAGCAGGGAACTAGCGGGGGAAGCGGACTCCTACGAGCAGTACTTC; CDR3aa: CASRELAGEADSYEQYF
d_gene: NA; abundance: NA; j_gene: TRBJ2-7; v_gene: TRBV2; CDR3nt: TGTGCCAGCAGTGAAAGGCAGGGCGGCGAGCAGTACTTC; CDR3aa: CASSERQGGEQYF
d_gene: TRBD2; abundance: once; j_gene: TRBJ2-3; v_gene: TRBV7-9; CDR3nt: TGTGCCAGCAGCCCAGGATTACGGTCCCAGCGGGGGGGTTGGGATACGCAGTATTTT; CDR3aa: CASSPGLRSQRGGWDTQYF
d_gene: NA; abundance: NA; j_gene: TRBJ1-2; v_gene: TRBV12-3/TRBV12-4; CDR3nt: TGTGCCAGCAGTTTATGGCAGGCTGATGGCTACACCTTC; CDR3aa: CASSLWQADGYTF
d_gene: NA; abundance: NA; j_gene: TRBJ1-5; v_gene: TRBV27; CDR3nt: TGTGCCAGCAGCAGACAGTCGGATCAGCCCCAGCATTTT; CDR3aa: CASSRQSDQPQHF
d_gene: TRBD2; abundance: few; j_gene: TRBJ2-3; v_gene: TRBV6-4; CDR3nt: TGTGCCAGCAGTTTCACTAGCGGGGGCACAGATACGCAGTATTTT; CDR3aa: CASSFTSGGTDTQYF
d_gene: NA; abundance: NA; j_gene: TRBJ1-4; v_gene: TRBV3-1/TRBV3-2; CDR3nt: TGTGCCAGCAGCCAAGGTCCACAGGGCCCGGGAAAACTGTTTTTT; CDR3aa: CASSQGPQGPGKLFF
d_gene: TRBD2; abundance: NA; j_gene: TRBJ2-5; v_gene: TRBV4-1; CDR3nt: TGCGCCAGCAGCCCCCGGGCTAGCGGGGACTCCCAGTACTTC; CDR3aa: CASSPRASGDSQYF
d_gene: TRBD1; abundance: NA; j_gene: TRBJ1-4; v_gene: TRBV2; CDR3nt: TGTGCCAGCAGCGGGGGGACAGGGATTAATGAAAAACTGTTTTTT; CDR3aa: CASSGGTGINEKLFF
d_gene: TRBD1; abundance: NA; j_gene: TRBJ1-4; v_gene: TRBV4-1; CDR3nt: TGCGCCAGCAGCCATTTTGGACAGGAAATAAAGAGCGAAAAACTGTTTTTT; CDR3aa: CASSHFGQEIKSEKLFF